These 4 T cell receptor beta chains came from one sample sequenced in a study of blood T cell repertoires in COVID-19. Measured with immunoSEQ multiplex PCR; TCRdb has only the in-frame clones, and not every one. Among approximately 240,000 clones, around nine tenths were seen once, and the ten largest hold approximately 2%. The sequenced material came from PBMCs or T cells enriched from blood (not recorded which). These receptors originate from a woman younger than 30 who had recovered from COVID-19.

This chain uses TRBV5-5 with TRBJ2-5; TRBD1 is a possible D gene (5 bases). CDR1 is SGHKS and CDR2 is YYEKEE in the germline V gene (reference sequence). The CDR3 consists of 14 residues. V was shortened by 5 bases and J by 2 bases, with 13 bases between the two germline ends. The CDR3 DNA reads as TGTGCCAGCAGACTACAGGTCCAACAAGAGACCCAGTACTTC. This translates into CASRLQVQQETQYF.

To note about this clone: A read error may produce the germline difference seen at one junction end. The rearrangement uses TRBV7-3 and TRBJ2-1, with 7 bases fitting TRBD1. The CDR3 is made up of 15 amino acids. Germline lookup yields CDR1 SGHTA and CDR2 FQGTGA. This CDR3 is CASSLTGTAYNEQFF. CDR3 coding DNA: TGTGCCAGCAGCCTAACCGGGACAGCCTACAATGAGCAGTTCTTC.

This chain joins TRBV4-1 and TRBJ1-1; D ambiguous. Trimming took off 2 bases at V and 1 base at J, with 8 bases between the two ends. The germline gives CDR1 MGHRA, CDR2 YSYEKL. This CDR3 spans 14 amino acids. The CDR3 DNA follows: TGCGCCAGCAGCCAACCCACCAGGAACACTGAAGCTTTCTTT. It is translated as CASSQPTRNTEAFF.

This chain links TRBV9 with TRBJ2-1; 7 bases line up with TRBD2. Germline trimming cut 3 bases from V and 2 bases from J; bases unmatched to any gene: 8. CDR1 is SGDLS, CDR2 YYNGEE, per germline. This CDR3 region has 16 residues. CDR3 in DNA: TGTGCCAGCAGCGAGCGGGCGGGAGTTACCTACAATGAGCAGTTCTTC. Translated: CASSERAGVTYNEQFF.